The 8 T cell receptor beta chains in this list originate from one sample, sequenced in a study of CD8 T cells in ankylosing spondylitis. One entry per CDR3 protein results from TCRdb running MiXCR on the 5' RACE reads. The profile shows about 200,000 distinct CDR3 sequences, 9.5% to 15% of them singletons. The sample taken for sequencing was blood, either unsorted or a sorted T cell fraction (not recorded which). The receptors here all came from a male donor with ankylosing spondylitis or in good health (not recorded which).

The rearrangement links TRBV2 to TRBJ2-5, with 7 nucleotides matching TRBD2. V shed 6 bases and J 6 bases; nucleotides not matched to a gene: 7. This CDR3 has 13 residues. CDR1 and CDR2 from the germline V gene are SNHLY and FYNNEI. CDR3 sequence (DNA): TGTGCCAGCAGGCGACTAGCTCTAAAGACCCAGTACTTC. It codes for CASRRLALKTQYF.

This chain connects TRBV4-1 to TRBJ2-7; 10 nucleotides align to TRBD1. The CDR3 has 16 residues. Germline CDR1 reads MGHRA; CDR2 reads YSYEKL. Trimming removed 3 bases from V and 4 bases from J; junction bases left unmatched: 9. In nucleotides, the CDR3 is TGCGCCAGCAGCCAGAAGGTGACAGGGGGCTTTTACGAGCAGTACTTC. Protein: CASSQKVTGGFYEQYF.

The table lists this clonotype with many counts. The chain carries TRBV5-1 and TRBJ2-1; D is unclear. The CDR3 has 16 residues. V lost 1 base and J lost 0, with 11 bases in between. Germline V gives CDR1 SGHRS, CDR2 YFSETQ. CDR3 sequence reads: CASSLTGMSSYNEQFF. The CDR3 DNA follows: TGCGCCAGCAGCTTGACCGGCATGAGCTCCTACAATGAGCAGTTCTTC. Variable domain in full (rest from reference TRBV5-1 and TRBJ2-1): KAGVTQTPRYLIKTRGQQVTLSCSPISGHRSVSWYQQTPGQGLQFLFEYFSETQRNKGNFPGRFSGRQFSNSRSEMNVSTLELGDSALYLCASSLTGMSSYNEQFFGPGTRLTVL.

There are many counts of this clonotype. This sequence joins TRBV5-1 and TRBJ2-7, with D perhaps matching TRBD1 (6 bases). The CDR3 covers 14 residues. Deletions cut 2 bases from V and 4 bases from J, with 13 bases between. The V gene's germline CDR1 is SGHRS and CDR2 YFSETQ. Here the CDR3 reads CASSFDRIGYEQYF. The DNA for the CDR3 is TGCGCCAGCAGCTTCGACAGGATCGGGTACGAGCAGTACTTC. Together with reference TRBV5-1 and TRBJ2-7, the CDR3 gives the full variable domain: KAGVTQTPRYLIKTRGQQVTLSCSPISGHRSVSWYQQTPGQGLQFLFEYFSETQRNKGNFPGRFSGRQFSNSRSEMNVSTLELGDSALYLCASSFDRIGYEQYFGPGTRLTVT.

The chain combines TRBV27 with TRBJ1-5, with D possibly TRBD1 on 6 matching bases. The CDR3 totals 14 residues. Germline V gene data show CDR1 as MNHEY and CDR2 as SMNVEV (reference sequence). Trimming cost V 2 bases and J 5 bases, with 10 bases left between them. Written as DNA, the CDR3 is TGTGCCAGCAGTTTAGGGGGGCCCTATCAGCCCCAGCATTTT. It is translated as CASSLGGPYQPQHF.

This clonotype was found many times. The chain employs TRBV7-9 and TRBJ2-2; D unclear. Germline lookup yields CDR1 SEHNR and CDR2 FQNEAQ (reference sequence). CDR3 length equals 14 residues. Trimming left V 3 bases short and J 1 base short, with 6 bases between. Here the CDR3 DNA reads TGTGCCAGCAGCTTGGGTCGGAACACCGGGGAGCTGTTTTTT. As protein: CASSLGRNTGELFF.

This clonotype was detected only a few times. The CDR3: CASSLGGIEQFF. In nucleotides, the CDR3 is TGTGCCAGCAGCCTTGGGGGCATTGAGCAGTTCTTC. The chain joins TRBV11-2 to TRBJ2-1; weak D call: TRBD1 (6 bases). Germline V CDR1 and CDR2: SGHAT, FQNNGV. There are 12 residues in the CDR3. The V gene lost 5 bases and the J gene lost 9 bases, with 11 bases spanning the gap.

This clonotype was seen many times. The chain combines TRBV7-9 with TRBJ2-3; TRBD1 or TRBD2 may be the D gene (5 bases each). The germline gives CDR1 SEHNR, CDR2 FQNEAQ (reference sequence). This CDR3 has 12 amino acids. V lost 6 bases and J 8 bases, leaving 12 bases between the germline ends. The CDR3 sequence: CASSTSGGTQYF. Here the CDR3 DNA reads TGTGCCAGCAGTACGAGTGGGGGTACGCAGTATTTT.